One and the same sample provided the 4 T cell receptor beta chains below, sequenced in a study of blood T cell repertoires in COVID-19. Profiled with immunoSEQ multiplex PCR; TCRdb holds only in-frame clones, not every one. The data hold about 210,000 clones, with approximately 82% observed a single time. Sequences were obtained from peripheral blood. Receptor source: a woman aged 45-60 years with acute or convalescent COVID-19.

This clone was recorded once. The chain links TRBV30 to TRBJ1-1; maybe TRBD1 (6 bases). The length of the CDR3 is 12 residues. Germline-derived CDR1 and CDR2 are GTSNPN and SVGIG (reference sequence). V was pared by 3 bases and J by 3 bases, with 8 bases between. The CDR3 is CAWRDRYTEAFF. CDR3 coding DNA: TGTGCCTGGAGGGACAGATACACTGAAGCTTTCTTT. Combining the CDR3 with reference TRBV30 and TRBJ1-1 gives the whole variable domain SQTIHQWPATLVQPVGSPLSLECTVEGTSNPNLYWYRQAAGRGLQLLFYSVGIGQISSEVPQNLSASRPQDRQFILSSKKLLLSDSGFYLCAWRDRYTEAFFGQGTRLTVV.

The chain is built from TRBV7-9 and TRBJ2-2, with D tentatively TRBD2 (6 bases). V lost 5 bases and J 1 base, leaving 8 bases between the germline ends. The length of the CDR3 is 14 residues. In germline, CDR1 is SEHNR, CDR2 FQNEAQ (reference sequence). This chain's CDR3 is CASSPGVNTGELFF. The DNA for the CDR3 is TGTGCCAGCAGCCCGGGGGTGAACACCGGGGAGCTGTTTTTT.

The J gene is TRBJ2-7, the V gene TRBV30; maybe TRBD2 (7 bases). The length of the CDR3 is 13 residues. Per germline, CDR1 GTSNPN and CDR2 SVGIG (reference sequence). The V end lost 0 bases, the J end lost 7 bases, and 13 bases lay between the germline ends. This CDR3 is CAWSVGGAREQYF. In DNA, the CDR3 is TGTGCCTGGAGTGTTGGGGGGGCGCGGGAGCAGTACTTC.

J is TRBJ2-2 and V is TRBV5-4; 8 bases line up with TRBD1. CDR3 size: 16 residues. The V gene end was trimmed by 4 bases and the J gene end by 4 bases; junction bases not matched to a gene: 9. The germline V gene encodes CDR1 SGHNT and CDR2 YYREEE (reference sequence). CDR3 in DNA: TGTGCCAGCAGCCGTGGACAGGGTCGCAGCACCGGGGAGCTGTTTTTT. Translation gives CASSRGQGRSTGELFF.